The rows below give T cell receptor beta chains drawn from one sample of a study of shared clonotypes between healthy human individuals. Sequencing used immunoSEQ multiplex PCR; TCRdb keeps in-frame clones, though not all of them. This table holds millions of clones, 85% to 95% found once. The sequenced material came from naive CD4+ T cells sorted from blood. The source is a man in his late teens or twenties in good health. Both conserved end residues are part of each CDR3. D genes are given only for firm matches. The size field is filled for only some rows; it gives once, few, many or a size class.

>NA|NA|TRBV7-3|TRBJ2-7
CASSRGASVSYEQYF
TGTGCCAGCAGCCGAGGAGCTAGCGTATCCTACGAGCAGTACTTC
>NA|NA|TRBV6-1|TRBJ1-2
CAGHRDARGYTF
TGTGCCGGACACCGGGACGCGCGAGGCTACACCTTC
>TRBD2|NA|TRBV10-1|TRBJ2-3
CASSESLAGGTDTQYF
TGCGCCAGCAGTGAGTCTTTAGCGGGGGGCACAGATACGCAGTATTTT
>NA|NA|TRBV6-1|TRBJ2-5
CASSRISDRWETQYF
TGTGCCAGCAGTCGGATATCCGACAGGTGGGAGACCCAGTACTTC
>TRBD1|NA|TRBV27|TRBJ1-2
CASSISGGVNYGYTF
TGTGCCAGCAGTATATCAGGGGGCGTTAACTATGGCTACACCTTC
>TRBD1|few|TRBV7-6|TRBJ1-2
CASSPQGDYGYTF
TGTGCCAGCAGCCCCCAGGGGGACTATGGCTACACCTTC
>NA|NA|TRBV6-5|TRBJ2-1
CASNGRYNEQFF
TGTGCCAGTAATGGGCGGTACAATGAGCAGTTCTTC
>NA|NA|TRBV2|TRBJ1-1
CASSFGGTEAFF
TGTGCCAGCAGTTTCGGGGGGACTGAAGCTTTCTTT
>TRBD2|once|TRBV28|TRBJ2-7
CASSWTSGGAYEQYF
TGTGCCAGCAGTTGGACTAGCGGGGGGGCCTACGAGCAGTACTTC
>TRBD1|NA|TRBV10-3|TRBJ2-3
CAIAQGGTDTQYF
TGTGCCATCGCTCAGGGGGGCACAGATACGCAGTATTTT
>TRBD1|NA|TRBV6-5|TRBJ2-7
CASSYFGTGGVEQYF
TGTGCCAGCAGTTACTTCGGGACAGGGGGAGTCGAGCAGTACTTC
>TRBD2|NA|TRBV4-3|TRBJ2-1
CASSQASGRTYNEQFF
TGCGCCAGCAGCCAGGCTAGCGGGAGGACCTACAATGAGCAGTTCTTC
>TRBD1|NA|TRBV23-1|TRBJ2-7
CASSQPGQGENYEQYF
TGCGCCAGCAGTCAACCCGGACAGGGTGAAAACTACGAGCAGTACTTC
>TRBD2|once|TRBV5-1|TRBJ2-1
CASSLGGTTYNEQFF
TGCGCCAGCAGCTTGGGCGGGACTACATACAATGAGCAGTTCTTC
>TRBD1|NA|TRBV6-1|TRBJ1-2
CASSVGDRVGGYTF
TGTGCCAGCAGTGTGGGGGACAGGGTAGGCGGCTACACCTTC
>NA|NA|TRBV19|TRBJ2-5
CASSITSRLETQYF
TGTGCCAGCTCGATCACTAGTAGGTTGGAGACCCAGTACTTC
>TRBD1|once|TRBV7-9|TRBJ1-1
CASSPNRQGRGTEAFF
TGTGCCAGCAGCCCCAATAGACAGGGAAGAGGTACTGAAGCTTTCTTT
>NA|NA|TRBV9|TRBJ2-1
CASSVNSRNIYNEQFF
TGTGCCAGCAGCGTAAACTCTAGAAATATATACAATGAGCAGTTCTTC
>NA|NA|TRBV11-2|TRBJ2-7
CASSLDRKRYYEQYF
TGTGCCAGCAGCTTAGATCGGAAGCGGTACTACGAGCAGTACTTC
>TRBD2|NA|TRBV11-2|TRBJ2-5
CASSLVGTSGSGETQYF
TGTGCCAGCAGCTTAGTTGGGACTAGCGGGAGCGGGGAGACCCAGTACTTC
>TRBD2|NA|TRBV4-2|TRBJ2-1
CASSPSSGGAYNEQFF
TGTGCCAGCAGTCCCTCTAGCGGGGGGGCCTACAATGAGCAGTTCTTC
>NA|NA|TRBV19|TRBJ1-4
CASSIDGRINEKLFF
TGTGCCAGTAGTATAGACGGGAGGATCAATGAAAAACTGTTTTTT
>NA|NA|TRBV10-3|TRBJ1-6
CAISESSVRGSYNSPLHF
TGTGCCATCAGTGAGTCGTCGGTAAGGGGCTCCTATAATTCACCCCTCCACTTT
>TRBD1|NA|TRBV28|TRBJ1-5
CASSVLQGAGQPQHF
TGTGCCAGCAGTGTCCTACAGGGGGCAGGGCAGCCCCAGCATTTT
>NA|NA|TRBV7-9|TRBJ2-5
CASSPGGTQETQYF
TGTGCCAGCAGCCCCGGGGGCACACAAGAGACCCAGTACTTC
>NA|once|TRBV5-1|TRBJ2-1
CASSFRDKEFF
TGCGCCAGCAGCTTTCGGGACAAGGAGTTCTTC
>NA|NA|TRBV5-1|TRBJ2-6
CASATGMRYSGANVLTF
TGCGCCAGCGCGACAGGTATGAGGTACTCTGGGGCCAACGTCCTGACTTTC
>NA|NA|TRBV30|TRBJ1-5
CAWSLGGDFNQPQHF
TGTGCCTGGAGCTTGGGTGGGGACTTTAATCAGCCCCAGCATTTT
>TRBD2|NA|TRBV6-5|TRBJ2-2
CASRSGGAAGELFF
TGTGCCAGCAGGAGCGGGGGGGCCGCCGGGGAGCTGTTTTTT
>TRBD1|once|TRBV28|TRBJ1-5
CASSLRTGGRNQPQHF
TGTGCCAGCAGTCTACGGACAGGGGGAAGAAATCAGCCCCAGCATTTT
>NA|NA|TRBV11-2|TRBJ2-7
CASRQADPGSQYF
TGTGCCAGCAGACAAGCGGACCCAGGATCGCAGTACTTC
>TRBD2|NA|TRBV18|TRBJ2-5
CASSPGLAGGPGRMETQYF
TGTGCCAGCTCACCTGGTCTAGCGGGGGGGCCAGGTAGAATGGAGACCCAGTACTTC
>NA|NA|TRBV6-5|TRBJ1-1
CASSYSKGRTEAFF
TGTGCCAGCAGTTACTCGAAGGGGAGAACTGAAGCTTTCTTT
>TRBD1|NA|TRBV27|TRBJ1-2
CASSSQGEGYTF
TGTGCCAGCAGTTCGCAGGGGGAGGGCTACACCTTC
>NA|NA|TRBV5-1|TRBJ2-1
CASSFATGTYNEQFF
TGCGCCAGCAGCTTTGCGACAGGGACTTACAATGAGCAGTTCTTC
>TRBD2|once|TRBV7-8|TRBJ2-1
CASSLRVAGGGSSYNEQFF
TGTGCCAGCAGCCTCCGGGTAGCGGGAGGAGGAAGCTCCTACAATGAGCAGTTCTTC
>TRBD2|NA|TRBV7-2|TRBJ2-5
CASSLGWGSGTETQYF
TGTGCCAGCAGCTTAGGTTGGGGTAGCGGGACGGAGACCCAGTACTTC
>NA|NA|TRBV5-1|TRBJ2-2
CASSPAGLPNTGELFF
TGCGCCAGCAGCCCGGCCGGCCTACCGAACACCGGGGAGCTGTTTTTT
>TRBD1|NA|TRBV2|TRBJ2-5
CASSDQGAQETQYF
TGTGCCAGCAGTGACCAGGGGGCCCAAGAGACCCAGTACTTC
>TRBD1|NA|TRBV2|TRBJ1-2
CASSESGQGNYGYTF
TGTGCCAGCAGTGAATCGGGACAGGGCAACTATGGCTACACCTTC
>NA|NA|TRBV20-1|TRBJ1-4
CSANREKLFF
TGCAGTGCTAATAGGGAAAAACTGTTTTTT
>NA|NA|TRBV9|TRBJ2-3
CASSVEGTDTQYF
TGTGCCAGCAGCGTAGAAGGCACAGATACGCAGTATTTT
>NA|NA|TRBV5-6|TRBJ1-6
CASSSMGGLLNSPLHF
TGTGCCAGCAGCTCCATGGGAGGACTTCTTAATTCACCCCTCCACTTT
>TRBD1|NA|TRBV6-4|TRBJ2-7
CASSENEQGRREQYF
TGTGCCAGCAGTGAAAACGAACAGGGGCGGCGGGAGCAGTACTTC
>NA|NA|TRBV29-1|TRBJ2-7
CSVRPDTASYEQYF
TGCAGCGTACGACCGGACACCGCCTCCTACGAGCAGTACTTC
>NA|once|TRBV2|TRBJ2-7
CASSGGAGPYEQYF
TGTGCCAGCAGTGGAGGAGCAGGGCCCTACGAGCAGTACTTC
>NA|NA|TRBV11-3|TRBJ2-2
CASSFSKNTGELFF
TGTGCCAGCAGCTTCTCTAAGAACACCGGGGAGCTGTTTTTT
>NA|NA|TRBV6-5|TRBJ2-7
CASRENFRDEQYF
TGTGCCAGCAGAGAAAACTTCAGGGACGAGCAGTACTTC
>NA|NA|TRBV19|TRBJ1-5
CASGHPSNQPQHF
TGTGCCAGTGGACACCCAAGCAATCAGCCCCAGCATTTT
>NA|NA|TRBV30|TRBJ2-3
CAWNSGADTQYF
TGTGCCTGGAACTCGGGGGCAGATACGCAGTATTTT
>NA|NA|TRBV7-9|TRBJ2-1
CASSFRGTYNEQFF
TGTGCCAGCAGCTTTAGAGGGACATACAATGAGCAGTTCTTC
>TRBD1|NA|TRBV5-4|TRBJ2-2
CASRRTGGTGELFF
TGTGCCAGCAGGAGGACAGGGGGCACCGGGGAGCTGTTTTTT
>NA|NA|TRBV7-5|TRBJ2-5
CARSRHTGYETQYF
TGTGCCAGAAGCCGACATACAGGGTATGAGACCCAGTACTTC
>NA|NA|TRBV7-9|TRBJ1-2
CASSEVGTTVGYTF
TGTGCCAGCAGCGAGGTCGGGACAACTGTAGGCTACACCTTC
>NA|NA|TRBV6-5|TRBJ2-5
CASSYSTAGHGETQYF
TGTGCCAGCAGTTACTCGACGGCGGGTCATGGGGAGACCCAGTACTTC
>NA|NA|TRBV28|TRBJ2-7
CASSLSRAAGPYEQYF
TGTGCCAGCAGTTTATCTAGGGCAGCTGGGCCCTACGAGCAGTACTTC
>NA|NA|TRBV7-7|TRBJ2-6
CASSRTSKCTKSGQRLTF
TGTGCCAGCAGCAGGACGTCTAAGTGCACAAAGTCGGGCCAACGTCTGACTTTC
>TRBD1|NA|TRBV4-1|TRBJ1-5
CASSQLDRGLYQPQHF
TGCGCCAGCAGCCAGCTTGACAGGGGGTTGTATCAGCCCCAGCATTTT
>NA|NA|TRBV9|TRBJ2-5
CASSDGGKETQYF
TGTGCCAGCAGCGATGGCGGGAAAGAGACCCAGTACTTC